In its sample, the clone carrying this T cell receptor beta chain was seen a few times. The sample is drawn from a study of Tregs in tolerant kidney transplant recipients. Libraries were prepared by immunoSEQ multiplex PCR; TCRdb keeps only in-frame clonotypes and omits some of them. The sample has about 240,000 clones, around 82% seen once. The junction had 6 bases not matched to a gene; V was cut back by 3 bases and J by 5 bases. Looked up from germline, CDR1 is KGHSH and CDR2 is LQKENI. The CDR3 is made up of 14 amino acids. The sequence was obtained from a human donor in good health. This rearrangement joins TRBV18 to TRBJ1-2; TRBD1 matches 7 bases. Sequencing was performed on CD4+ T cells from blood. The CDR3 sequence is CASSPGQMTYGYTF. DNA of the CDR3: TGTGCCAGCTCACCGGGACAGATGACTTATGGCTACACCTTC. The full variable domain, its missing parts supplied by reference TRBV18 and TRBJ1-2, is NAGVMQNPRHLVRRRGQEARLRCSPMKGHSHVYWYRQLPEEGLKFMVYLQKENIIDESGMPKERFSAEFPKEGPSILRIQQVVRGDSAAYFCASSPGQMTYGYTFGSGTRLTVV.